This TCR beta chain was captured by sequencing in a study of Graves' ophthalmopathy and Graves' hyperthyroidism. Patients were excluded if they had other autoimmune diseases or uncontrolled infections, and likewise if pregnancy or lactation applied. Establishment of the diagnosis relied upon clinical symptoms, serum thyroxine, TRAb, thyroid ultrasound and orbital computed tomography. The CDR3 has 16 residues. Germline V gene data show CDR1 as MNHNS and CDR2 as SASEGT. Germline trimming cut 8 bases from V and 4 bases from J; bases unmatched to any gene: 13. There are a few counts of this clonotype. TCR beta CDR3 regions were amplified from RNA transcripts. First-round RT-PCR employed HTBI primers, with a second-round multiplex PCR after it. MiXCR, run by TCRdb on the multiplex PCR reads, gives a single entry per CDR3 protein. The table includes some 47,000 distinct CDR3 sequences, 50% detected once.

The genes are TRBV6-1 and TRBJ2-3; TRBD2 aligns across 9 bases. The specimen was peripheral blood. The TCR originated in an adult man with Graves' ophthalmopathy. CDR3 nucleotide sequence: TGTGCCAGCGTCGAAGGGGCGGGAGGGGGGGCAGATACGCAGTATTTT. This sequence encodes CASVEGAGGGADTQYF.